This T cell receptor beta chain emerged from a study of T cells after yellow fever vaccination. Each CDR3 protein is one row after TCRdb ran MiXCR on the 5' RACE reads. This sample has just under 600,000 distinct CDR3 sequences, with less than 15% found just once. This TCR was recovered from a man aged 30 to 39 who received the YFV17D yellow fever vaccine. The sample in question was PBMCs, obtained on the day of the yellow fever booster vaccination.

CDR3 nucleotides: TGCAGTGCTAGATTTGCGGGGCGGGGCTGGGAGCAGTTCTTC. Protein sequence: CSARFAGRGWEQFF. V gene TRBV20-1 combines with J gene TRBJ2-1, with a possible D match to TRBD2 (6 bases). The length of the CDR3 is 14 residues. Trimming removed 2 bases from V and 10 bases from J, with 18 bases in between. Germline V gene sequence: CDR1 DFQATT, CDR2 SNEGSKA (reference sequence).